These 3 T cell receptor beta chains were all obtained from the same sample, sequenced in a study of T cell responses to AZD1222 COVID-19 vaccine. Repertoires were generated with immunoSEQ multiplex PCR, while TCRdb's copy carries only in-frame clones and drops some. This table has some 170,000 clones, 88% appearing once. The sequencing used peripheral blood, collected 28 days after the second AZD1222 dose. The receptors were sampled from an adult who received the AZD1222 COVID-19 vaccine.

V is TRBV6-2 or TRBV6-3 and J is TRBJ2-1; 10 nucleotides line up with TRBD1. V lost 5 bases and J lost 0; bases outside the gene matches: 4. Germline values: CDR1 MNHEY, CDR2 SVGEGT. The CDR3 has 16 amino acids. The CDR3 region has the DNA TGTGCCAGCAGTCGAAGGACAGGGGGCTCCTACAATGAGCAGTTCTTC. Protein product: CASSRRTGGSYNEQFF.

The V call is TRBV6-2 or TRBV6-3, the J call TRBJ2-2; TRBD1 matches at 12 bases. Germline CDR1 is MNHEY and CDR2 is SVGEGT. CDR3 size: 20 residues. With V trimmed by 1 base and J by 7 bases, 16 bases remained unmatched. The CDR3 loop is CASSYLEVGGGQGAFGELFF. CDR3 sequence (DNA): TGTGCCAGCAGTTACTTAGAGGTCGGAGGGGGACAGGGGGCCTTCGGGGAGCTGTTTTTT.

V usage is TRBV4-3 and J usage is TRBJ1-1; D is perhaps TRBD1 (5 bases). The length of the CDR3 is 17 residues. Trimming stripped 1 base from V and 0 bases from J, with 15 bases between. Per germline, CDR1 LGHNA and CDR2 YSLEER. CDR3 nucleotide sequence: TGCGCCAGCAGCCAAGGCGGAGCAGGGCCCATGAACACTGAAGCTTTCTTT. Its translation: CASSQGGAGPMNTEAFF.